This passage covers 8 T cell receptor beta chains from one sample sequenced in a study of T cell repertoires in cytomegalovirus infection. MiXCR was run by TCRdb on the reads, yielding one entry per CDR3 protein. This sample has some 180,000 distinct CDR3 sequences, with 15% to 20% found just once. The sequenced sample was CD8+ T cells from PBMCs. The receptor source for this set is a human donor in good health (CMV status not recorded). Some clones in this sample may be carry-over from other donors' samples.

In this sample, this clonotype turned up a few times. The J gene is TRBJ1-5, the V gene TRBV7-6; maybe TRBD1 (5 bases). The CDR3 is made up of 16 amino acids. Germline V lookup: CDR1 SGHVS, CDR2 FNYEAQ. V lost 4 bases and J 0 bases, leaving 13 bases between the germline ends. The CDR3 DNA sequence: TGTGCCAGCAGCTCCGTTAGGGGTTATAGCAATCAGCCCCAGCATTTT. It specifies CASSSVRGYSNQPQHF. Filled out from reference TRBV7-6 and TRBJ1-5, the complete variable domain reads GAGVSQSPRYKVTKRGQDVALRCDPISGHVSLYWYRQALGQGPEFLTYFNYEAQQDKSGLPNDRFSAERPEGSISTLTIQRTEQRDSAMYRCASSSVRGYSNQPQHFGDGTRLSIL.

The chain is built from TRBV10-2 and TRBJ2-2; D unresolved. The CDR3 has 14 amino acids. V shed 7 bases and J shed 0 bases, with 9 bases lying between them. In germline, CDR1 is WSHSY, CDR2 SAAADI. This CDR3 reads CASKARTNTGELFF. CDR3 nucleotide sequence: TGCGCCAGCAAGGCCAGAACGAACACCGGGGAGCTGTTTTTT.

This clonotype has just a few counts. This chain uses TRBV7-9 with TRBJ2-7, with D possibly matching TRBD1 (6 bases). V gave up 2 bases and J gave up 5 bases, with 13 bases separating them. The germline CDR1 and CDR2 sequences are SEHNR and FQNEAQ (reference sequence). The CDR3 has 14 amino acids. The CDR3 is CASSLIDRNNEQYF. Here the CDR3 DNA reads TGTGCCAGCAGCTTAATCGACAGGAACAACGAGCAGTACTTC.

The V and J genes are TRBV28 and TRBJ2-7; D is undetermined. The germline V and J ends were trimmed by 6 bases and 2 bases, with 11 bases remaining between them. The germline V gene has CDR1 MDHEN and CDR2 SYDVKM. The CDR3 is 13 residues long. CDR3 DNA: TGTGCCAGCAGCCCCATTTGGGCCTACGAGCAGTACTTC. Residues: CASSPIWAYEQYF.

The chain joins TRBV12-5 to TRBJ2-1, with 11 bases identical to TRBD1. CDR1 is LGHNT and CDR2 is FRNRAP in the germline V gene. This CDR3 spans 15 amino acids. Unmatched junction bases numbered 2, after V lost 3 bases and J lost 4 bases. Here the CDR3 DNA reads TGTGCTAGTGGTTTCGGGACAGGGGGTTACAATGAGCAGTTCTTC. Its protein product is CASGFGTGGYNEQFF.

CDR3 DNA sequence: TGCGCCAGCAGCCAAATCATCTCTTGGGGGGAGGAGAGGATGAACACTGAAGCTTTCTTT. This sequence encodes CASSQIISWGEERMNTEAFF. The chain couples TRBV4-3 to TRBJ1-1; D possibly corresponds to TRBD1 (5 bases). CDR3 length: 20 residues. The V gene lost 2 bases and the J gene lost 0 bases, with 25 bases spanning the gap. From germline, CDR1 is LGHNA and CDR2 YSLEER.

This clonotype has just one count. The rearrangement joins TRBV6-2 or TRBV6-3 to TRBJ1-2, with a possible D match to TRBD1 (6 bases). Trimming cost V 4 bases and J 7 bases, with 16 bases left between them. Germline CDR1 reads MNHEY; CDR2 reads SVGEGT. The CDR3 consists of 14 residues. The CDR3 nucleotides are TGTGCCAGCAGTTCCGCACGGGGGGCGTCTGGCTACACCTTC. Its translation: CASSSARGASGYTF.

This clonotype was detected only a few times. The chain recombines TRBV24-1 with TRBJ2-3, with D perhaps matching TRBD1 (6 bases). The CDR3 loop spans 17 amino acids. Trimming took 3 bases from V and 0 from J, leaving 15 bases between them. Looked up from germline, CDR1 is KGHDR and CDR2 is SFDVKD. The CDR3 region is CATSDLQDSTSTDTQYF. In DNA, the CDR3 is TGTGCCACCAGTGATCTCCAGGACAGCACTAGCACAGATACGCAGTATTTT.